A single sample is the source of the 22 T cell receptor beta chains below, sequenced in a study of vaccination and CD4 T cells after COVID-19. The Oncomine TCR Beta short-read assay sequenced DNA from cultured CD4+ T cells. TCRdb ran MiXCR on the PCR reads and lists one entry per CDR3 protein. The repertoire holds about 25,000 distinct CDR3 sequences, 49% seen once, with 5% to 6.5% in the top ten. For these TCRs, the target antigens are not known. Specified treatment: roughly 10-day PBMC culture with coronavirus spike peptide pools or control peptides (ViraFEST assay). The sample taken for sequencing was CD4+ T cells from blood, cultured in vitro. The receptors were sampled from a human donor who had recovered from COVID-19.

The DNA of the CDR3 is TGTGCCAGCAGCTCCCCTGCCAAAGATACGCAGTATTTT. It codes for CASSSPAKDTQYF. The rearrangement joins TRBV6-1 to TRBJ2-3; D gene uncertain. The CDR3 contains 13 residues. Germline-derived CDR1 and CDR2 are MNHNS and SASEGT. Trimming took off 6 bases at V and 5 bases at J, with 12 bases between the two ends.

This chain uses TRBV5-1 with TRBJ2-7, with TRBD1 matching 9 bases. This CDR3 spans 15 amino acids. The germline gives CDR1 SGHRS, CDR2 YFSETQ. Trimming took 4 bases from V and 5 from J; bases not matched to a gene: 10. CDR3: CASSISGTGKNEQYF. CDR3 nucleotides: TGCGCCAGCAGCATATCCGGGACAGGGAAGAACGAGCAGTACTTC.

V usage is TRBV7-9 and J usage is TRBJ2-2, with D perhaps TRBD2 (6 bases). The CDR3 has 18 amino acids. Germline V gives CDR1 SEHNR, CDR2 FQNEAQ (reference sequence). Trimming removed 6 bases at V and 5 bases at J, with 25 bases between. This chain's CDR3 is CASSPLTGLAKDTGELFF. The CDR3, as DNA: TGTGCCAGCAGTCCTTTAACGGGCCTAGCGAAAGATACCGGGGAGCTGTTTTTT.

Regarding this clonotype: At one end the junction does not follow the germline gene, possibly because of a read error. The J gene is TRBJ2-7, the V gene TRBV19, with 7 positions matching TRBD2. Germline V gene sequence: CDR1 LNHDA, CDR2 SQIVND (reference sequence). The CDR3 is 14 residues long. CDR3 loop: CASSLSGENYERYF. CDR3 sequence (DNA): TGTGCCAGTAGTCTAAGCGGGGAAAACTACGAGCGGTACTTC. Complete variable domain (other parts from reference TRBV19 and TRBJ2-7): DGGITQSPKYLFRKEGQNVTLSCEQNLNHDAMYWYRQDPGQGLRLIYYSQIVNDFQKGDIAEGYSVSREKKESFPLTVTSAQKNPTAFYLCASSLSGENYERYFGPGTRLTVT.

The V gene is TRBV27, the J gene TRBJ2-2, with D possibly matching TRBD2 (6 bases). Between the trimmed V and J ends, which lost 6 bases and 1 base, there was a span of 15 bases. The CDR3 has 16 residues. CDR1 is MNHEY, CDR2 SMNVEV, per germline (reference sequence). CDR3 DNA sequence: TGTGCCAGCAGAAGGAATGGCGGGAAGAACACCGGGGAGCTGTTTTTT. Translation gives CASRRNGGKNTGELFF.

CDR3 coding DNA: TGTGCCAGCAGTTACTGGACTAGTTATTTCCCCGGGGAGCTGTTTTTT. Its translation is CASSYWTSYFPGELFF. The chain links TRBV6-2 or TRBV6-3 to TRBJ2-2; 7 bases line up with TRBD2. With 1 base clipped from V and 6 bases from J, the junction kept 8 bases outside the gene matches. Germline CDR1 and CDR2: MNHEY and SVGEGT. This CDR3 has 16 residues.

This chain joins TRBV19 and TRBJ1-1, with 7 bases lining up with TRBD1. Germline lookup yields CDR1 LNHDA and CDR2 SQIVND (reference sequence). The CDR3 runs to 15 residues. The ends lost 3 bases at V and 4 bases at J; junction bases unmatched: 8. The CDR3 coding sequence is TGTGCCAGTAGTATCCGTTCCTCAGGGGGCACTGAAGCTTTCTTT. This codes for CASSIRSSGGTEAFF. Drawing the rest from reference TRBV19 and TRBJ1-1, the complete variable domain is DGGITQSPKYLFRKEGQNVTLSCEQNLNHDAMYWYRQDPGQGLRLIYYSQIVNDFQKGDIAEGYSVSREKKESFPLTVTSAQKNPTAFYLCASSIRSSGGTEAFFGQGTRLTVV.

In its sample, this clonotype was seen a few times. This chain connects TRBV6-1 to TRBJ2-5; D is possibly TRBD2 (5 bases). Trimming removed 4 bases at V and 5 bases at J, with 17 bases between. Germline V gene lookup returns CDR1 MNHNS and CDR2 SASEGT. CDR3 length equals 15 residues. The CDR3 spells CASSASGNFRETQYF. In DNA form, the CDR3 reads TGTGCCAGCAGTGCCTCGGGGAACTTCAGGGAGACCCAGTACTTC.

J is TRBJ2-7 and V is TRBV20-1, with 14 positions matching TRBD2. The CDR3 covers 16 residues. V gave up 5 bases and J gave up 3 bases; unmatched junction bases: 9. Per germline, CDR1 DFQATT and CDR2 SNEGSKA (reference sequence). Here the CDR3 reads CSAPGLAGGRYYEQYF. CDR3 DNA: TGCAGTGCTCCAGGACTAGCGGGAGGACGCTACTACGAGCAGTACTTC.

The V call is TRBV5-4, the J call TRBJ2-5, with 8 positions matching TRBD2. The junction had 6 bases not matched to a gene; V was cut back by 3 bases and J by 2 bases. Germline loops: CDR1 SGHNT, CDR2 YYREEE (reference sequence). The CDR3 spans 15 residues. CDR3 protein: CASSSTSGGQETQYF. The CDR3, as DNA: TGTGCCAGCAGCTCCACCAGCGGGGGTCAAGAGACCCAGTACTTC.

The chain has TRBV6-7 and TRBJ2-7; perhaps TRBD1 as D (6 bases). TRBV6-7 is an ORF; its function is uncertain. The CDR3 contains 18 residues. V lost 2 bases and J 2 bases, leaving 22 bases between the germline ends. Here the CDR3 reads CASSYPLRRRTEPYEQYF. The CDR3, as DNA: TGTGCCAGCAGTTACCCGCTTCGGCGACGGACAGAACCCTACGAGCAGTACTTC.

V is TRBV7-6 and J is TRBJ2-3; 10 nucleotides match TRBD2. This CDR3 spans 15 amino acids. The J segment lost 0 bases and the V segment lost 8 bases, leaving 5 bases of the junction unmatched. Germline-derived CDR1 and CDR2 are SGHVS and FNYEAQ. This CDR3 is CASCLAGASTDTQYF. The DNA for the CDR3 is TGTGCCAGCTGCCTAGCGGGGGCTAGCACAGATACGCAGTATTTT.

This clonotype has just a few counts. The chain combines TRBV27 with TRBJ2-2; 7 bases map to TRBD1. The germline gives CDR1 MNHEY, CDR2 SMNVEV (reference sequence). With 5 bases clipped from V and 0 bases from J, the junction kept 6 bases outside the gene matches. The CDR3 has 16 residues. The CDR3 loop is CASSPDREPNTGELFF. In nucleotides, the CDR3 is TGTGCCAGCAGTCCCGACAGGGAGCCGAACACCGGGGAGCTGTTTTTT.

Only a few counts were recorded for this clonotype. V and J are TRBV6-1 and TRBJ1-5; TRBD1 aligns across 7 bases. The germline CDR1 and CDR2 sequences are MNHNS and SASEGT. CDR3 length: 15 amino acids. J gave up 0 bases and V 4 bases, and 3 bases lay outside the gene matches. CDR3 in amino acids: CASSGQGFSNQPQHF. CDR3 nucleotides: TGTGCCAGCAGTGGACAGGGATTTAGCAATCAGCCCCAGCATTTT.

This clonotype was seen once. The rearrangement joins TRBV12-3 or TRBV12-4 to TRBJ2-7, with D possibly being TRBD2 (6 bases). The V end lost 3 bases, the J end lost 5 bases, and 14 bases lay between the germline ends. The CDR3 length is 14 residues. CDR3 DNA: TGTGCCAGCAGTTTTAGCGGCCGTCTTAACGAGCAGTACTTC. Translation gives CASSFSGRLNEQYF.

The rearrangement uses TRBV2 and TRBJ1-1, with D unresolved. CDR1 is SNHLY, CDR2 FYNNEI, per germline. With 2 bases removed from V and 8 bases from J, the gap between germline ends came to 6 bases. The CDR3 extends over 11 amino acids. The CDR3 here is CASSERTEAFF. In DNA form, the CDR3 reads TGTGCCAGCAGTGAACGGACGGAAGCTTTCTTT.

This clonotype was counted only a few times. This chain connects TRBV6-5 to TRBJ2-5; D remains ambiguous. This CDR3 region has 15 residues. The germline V gene has CDR1 MNHEY and CDR2 SVGAGI. With 2 bases removed from V and 7 bases from J, the gap between germline ends came to 17 bases. The CDR3 sequence: CASSYPTPNGWTQYF. The CDR3 region has the DNA TGTGCCAGCAGTTACCCGACTCCAAACGGGTGGACCCAGTACTTC.

The count of this clonotype is one. The chain recombines TRBV6-1 with TRBJ2-7, with 9 bases fitting TRBD1. The V gene end was trimmed by 6 bases and the J gene end by 1 base; junction bases not matched to a gene: 4. Germline V lookup: CDR1 MNHNS, CDR2 SASEGT. This CDR3 spans 14 amino acids. The CDR3 DNA reads as TGTGCCAGCAGGAGGGACAGGGATTCCTACGAGCAGTACTTC. Encoded protein: CASRRDRDSYEQYF.

This clonotype was counted once. V gene TRBV29-1 combines with J gene TRBJ2-3; 9 bases agree with TRBD1. With 3 bases clipped from V and 2 bases from J, the junction kept 18 bases outside the gene matches. Germline V lookup: CDR1 SQVTM, CDR2 ANQGSEA. CDR3 length: 19 amino acids. CDR3 protein: CSVDGPGQGKGFYTDTQYF. The DNA for the CDR3 is TGCAGCGTTGACGGACCGGGACAGGGAAAGGGATTCTACACAGATACGCAGTATTTT.

V is TRBV6-1 and J is TRBJ1-6; TRBD1 might be the D (6 bases). V was shortened by 2 bases and J by 7 bases, with 12 bases between the two germline ends. Germline values: CDR1 MNHNS, CDR2 SASEGT. This CDR3 is 15 amino acids long. Here the CDR3 DNA reads TGTGCCAGCAGTGAAAGGGGGGGATGGAATTCACCCCTCCACTTT. Amino acid sequence: CASSERGGWNSPLHF.

The chain joins TRBV5-1 to TRBJ1-2; no clear D gene. The V end was cut by 2 bases, the J end by 6 bases, with 8 bases between. The length of the CDR3 is 12 residues. CDR1 and CDR2 (germline): SGHRS, YFSETQ. CDR3 region: CASSFDLNGYTF. CDR3 nucleotides: TGCGCCAGCAGCTTCGACTTAAATGGCTACACCTTC.

CDR3 coding DNA: TGTGCCAGCAGACGACGACAGGGTAGCGACGAAAAACTGTTTTTT. This translates into CASRRRQGSDEKLFF. The chain is built from TRBV7-2 and TRBJ1-4; 7 bases align to TRBD1. The CDR3 covers 15 residues. Germline V lookup: CDR1 SGHTA, CDR2 FQGNSA. After removal of 6 bases from V and 8 bases from J, the junction contained 12 bases not matched to a gene.